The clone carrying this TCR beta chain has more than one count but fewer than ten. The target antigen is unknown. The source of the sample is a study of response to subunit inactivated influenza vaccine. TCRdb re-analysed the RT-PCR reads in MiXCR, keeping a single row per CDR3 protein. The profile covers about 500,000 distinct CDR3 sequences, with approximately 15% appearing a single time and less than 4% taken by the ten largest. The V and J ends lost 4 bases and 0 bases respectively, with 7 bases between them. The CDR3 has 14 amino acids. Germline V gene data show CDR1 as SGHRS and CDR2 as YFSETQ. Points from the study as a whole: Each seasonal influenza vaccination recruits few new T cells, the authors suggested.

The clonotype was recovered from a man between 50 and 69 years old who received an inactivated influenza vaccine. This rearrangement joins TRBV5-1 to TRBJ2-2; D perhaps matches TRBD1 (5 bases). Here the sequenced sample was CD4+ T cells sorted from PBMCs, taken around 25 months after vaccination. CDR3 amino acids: CASSGHSNTGELFF. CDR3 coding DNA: TGCGCCAGCAGCGGACATTCGAACACCGGGGAGCTGTTTTTT.